This entry lists 22 T cell receptor beta chains sequenced from one sample in a study of OX40 agonist ivuxolimab in advanced cancers. The library was produced with the immunoSEQ multiplex PCR assay. Here the immuneACCESS table is served through TCRdb, limited to in-frame sequences with V and J called. Missing clones are a known gap in these copies; in checked studies unresolved V genes cover under half, and the rest lacks a known reason. The sample contains roughly 80,000 clones, around 85% of them found a single time. The ten largest clones represent roughly 2.2% of the sample. The material sequenced was CD4+ or CD8+ T cells sorted from blood, taken in a trial of the OX40 agonist ivuxolimab. The receptor set was obtained from an adult with an advanced solid tumor such as melanoma, head and neck, liver or kidney cancer.

V gene TRBV7-3 combines with J gene TRBJ2-6; 8 bases match TRBD1. Germline CDR1 and CDR2: SGHTA and FQGTGA. With V trimmed by 2 bases and J by 5 bases, 8 bases remained unmatched. The CDR3 spans 17 residues. In DNA, the CDR3 is TGTGCCAGCAGCTTAGGGACAGGTGGGATAAGGGCCAACGTCCTGACTTTC. The encoded protein is CASSLGTGGIRANVLTF.

This rearrangement joins TRBV10-2 to TRBJ1-1, with 7 bases aligning to TRBD1. This CDR3 has 14 amino acids. The germline V gene has CDR1 WSHSY and CDR2 SAAADI. V shed 6 bases, J shed 0 bases, and the junction held 4 bases outside the gene matches. CDR3 region: CASRQGQMNTEAFF. CDR3 DNA sequence: TGCGCCAGCAGACAGGGGCAAATGAACACTGAAGCTTTCTTT.

This clone came up once. The chain joins TRBV9 to TRBJ2-2; 7 nucleotides match TRBD1. This CDR3 is built from 16 residues. V lost 0 bases to trimming and J lost 7 bases; unmatched junction nucleotides: 9. In germline, CDR1 is SGDLS, CDR2 YYNGEE. CDR3 residues: CASSVGRAGGIGELFF. The CDR3 DNA is TGTGCCAGCAGCGTAGGTCGGGCAGGGGGAATCGGGGAGCTGTTTTTT.

This clone has a handful of counts. This sequence joins TRBV7-2 and TRBJ2-1; 11 bases fit TRBD2. Trimming removed 5 bases from V and 7 bases from J; junction bases left unmatched: 7. CDR1 is SGHTA and CDR2 is FQGNSA in the germline V gene. The CDR3 contains 15 residues. The CDR3: CASSPRTSGYNEQFF. CDR3 nucleotides: TGTGCCAGCAGCCCACGGACTAGCGGGTATAATGAGCAGTTCTTC. Together with reference TRBV7-2 and TRBJ2-1, the CDR3 gives the full variable domain: GAGVSQSPSNKVTEKGKDVELRCDPISGHTALYWYRQSLGQGLEFLIYFQGNSAPDKSGLPSDRFSAERTGGSVSTLTIQRTQQEDSAVYLCASSPRTSGYNEQFFGPGTRLTVL.

In DNA, the CDR3 is TGTGCCAGCAGCATACTAGCGGGGGATACCGGGGAGCTGTTTTTT. This translates into CASSILAGDTGELFF. The chain joins TRBV7-2 to TRBJ2-2; the match to TRBD2 covers 11 bases. Germline V lookup: CDR1 SGHTA, CDR2 FQGNSA. The CDR3 extends over 15 amino acids. Germline trimming cut 5 bases from V and 5 bases from J; bases unmatched to any gene: 4.

Details on this clone: The germline gene is not matched at one end of the junction; a read error may be the cause. The chain employs TRBV7-9 and TRBJ1-2; D is uncertain. The V gene's germline CDR1 is SEHNR and CDR2 FQNEAQ (reference sequence). This CDR3 is built from 12 residues. Written as DNA, the CDR3 is TGTGCCAGCAGCCCCTCCCCGGAAGATATTCACTTC. Residues: CASSPSPEDIHF.

The gene calls are TRBV4-1 and TRBJ1-4, with 9 bases that match TRBD1. CDR3 length equals 16 residues. Germline-derived CDR1 and CDR2 are MGHRA and YSYEKL. V gave up 2 bases and J gave up 5 bases; unmatched junction bases: 6. In DNA, the CDR3 is TGCGCCAGCAGCCAACCCGACAGGGGGGAAAATGAAAAACTGTTTTTT. This sequence encodes CASSQPDRGENEKLFF.

This chain links TRBV5-4 with TRBJ1-1, with D perhaps matching TRBD1 (5 bases). V lost 3 bases and J lost 0, with 9 bases in between. CDR3 length: 14 residues. CDR1 and CDR2 from the germline V gene are SGHNT and YYREEE (reference sequence). The CDR3 DNA is TGTGCCAGCAGCTCGGGACTGATGAACACTGAAGCTTTCTTT. Residues: CASSSGLMNTEAFF.

J is TRBJ2-2 and V is TRBV27, with a possible D match to TRBD1 (5 bases). V lost 4 bases and J 7 bases, leaving 16 bases between the germline ends. Per the germline V gene, CDR1 is MNHEY and CDR2 is SMNVEV (reference sequence). The length of the CDR3 is 15 residues. CDR3 in amino acids: CASSSWILRGGELFF. The CDR3 DNA reads TGTGCCAGCAGTTCTTGGATCCTAAGGGGCGGGGAGCTGTTTTTT.

This clone occurred once. The V call is TRBV7-8, the J call TRBJ2-6, with 7 nucleotides matching TRBD1. The CDR3 sequence is 18 residues long. CDR1 and CDR2 from the germline V gene are SGHVS and FQNEAQ. The V segment lost 6 bases and the J segment 0 bases; nucleotides outside the gene matches: 11. CDR3 sequence reads: CASRVTGVSTSGANVLTF. CDR3 coding DNA: TGTGCCAGCAGGGTTACAGGGGTCTCGACCTCTGGGGCCAACGTCCTGACTTTC.

This chain links TRBV10-3 with TRBJ2-3; D may be TRBD1 (5 bases). Germline assignment: CDR1 ENHRY and CDR2 SYGVKD. The CDR3 loop spans 13 amino acids. V was shortened by 6 bases and J by 4 bases, with 11 bases between the two germline ends. The CDR3 region has the DNA TGTGCCATCAGGGCAGGGAACCCAGATACGCAGTATTTT. Residues: CAIRAGNPDTQYF.

V usage is TRBV18 and J usage is TRBJ1-5; 8 positions agree with TRBD1. The CDR3 loop spans 15 amino acids. The germline V gene encodes CDR1 KGHSH and CDR2 LQKENI. V trimming: 2 bases; J trimming: 7 bases; junction bases outside the gene matches: 7. The CDR3 region has the DNA TGTGCCAGCTCACCAAAGACAGGGGAGGGCCAGCCCCAGCATTTT. Its protein is CASSPKTGEGQPQHF.

The CDR3 DNA reads as TGTGCCAGTATGGCGGACAGAAGAACCTACAATGAGCAGTTCTTC. Amino acid sequence: CASMADRRTYNEQFF. V usage is TRBV19 and J usage is TRBJ2-1, with a weak D call TRBD1 (6 bases). The CDR3 is made up of 15 amino acids. Trimming pared 7 bases from V and 2 bases from J, leaving 15 bases between. The germline CDR1 and CDR2 sequences are LNHDA and SQIVND (reference sequence). The entire variable domain, with the rest obtained from reference TRBV19 and TRBJ2-1, is as follows: DGGITQSPKYLFRKEGQNVTLSCEQNLNHDAMYWYRQDPGQGLRLIYYSQIVNDFQKGDIAEGYSVSREKKESFPLTVTSAQKNPTAFYLCASMADRRTYNEQFFGPGTRLTVL.

This clone has just one count. This chain joins TRBV29-1 and TRBJ1-2; D unclear. Trimming took 1 base from V and 4 from J, leaving 13 bases between them. Germline V gene data show CDR1 as SQVTM and CDR2 as ANQGSEA. The CDR3 contains 14 residues. This CDR3 is CSVEAPGRPYGYTF. CDR3 bases: TGCAGCGTTGAAGCTCCAGGCAGGCCCTATGGCTACACCTTC.

This chain links TRBV7-2 with TRBJ1-5; maybe TRBD1 (6 bases). V was trimmed by 1 base and J by 4 bases, leaving 14 bases between them. The CDR3 is made up of 16 amino acids. Germline loops: CDR1 SGHTA, CDR2 FQGNSA. For the CDR3, the DNA is TGTGCCAGCAGCTTAGTGGGGGGGCTGGAAAATCAGCCCCAGCATTTT. This codes for CASSLVGGLENQPQHF.

This chain uses TRBV15 with TRBJ1-2; tentative D call: TRBD1 (5 bases). This CDR3 has 15 amino acids. V was shortened by 0 bases and J by 4 bases, with 12 bases between the two germline ends. Germline V gene lookup returns CDR1 LNHNV and CDR2 YYDKDF (reference sequence). The CDR3 protein is CATSREQGIIYGYTF. CDR3 in DNA: TGTGCCACCAGCAGAGAGCAGGGCATAATCTATGGCTACACCTTC.

The V call is TRBV23-1, the J call TRBJ2-5, with 7 nucleotides matching TRBD2. TRBV23-1 is an ORF for which the function is uncertain. The J segment lost 4 bases and the V segment lost 2 bases, leaving 7 bases of the junction unmatched. This CDR3 is built from 15 residues. CDR3 residues: CASSQRRENSETQYF. In nucleotides, the CDR3 is TGCGCCAGCAGTCAACGGCGGGAGAACTCAGAGACCCAGTACTTC.

The V call is TRBV6-5, the J call TRBJ1-4, with 7 bases aligning to TRBD1. V trimming: 8 bases; J trimming: 11 bases; junction bases outside the gene matches: 8. CDR3 length equals 12 residues. Germline-derived CDR1 and CDR2 are MNHEY and SVGAGI. This CDR3 is CASRQGTEKLFF. CDR3 coding DNA: TGTGCCAGCCGACAGGGTACCGAGAAACTGTTTTTT.

This clone showed up just once. This sequence joins TRBV5-1 and TRBJ2-2; possibly TRBD2 for D (5 bases). V was clipped by 0 bases and J by 6 bases, with 9 bases between them. The CDR3 is made up of 14 amino acids. Germline V gives CDR1 SGHRS, CDR2 YFSETQ. The CDR3 is CASSLERVPGELFF. CDR3 DNA sequence: TGCGCCAGCAGCTTGGAGAGGGTTCCCGGGGAGCTGTTTTTT.

This CDR3 reads CAISEIDYRADTQYF. CDR3 bases: TGTGCCATCAGTGAGATTGATTACAGGGCGGATACGCAGTATTTT. V usage is TRBV10-3 and J usage is TRBJ2-3, with D perhaps TRBD1 (6 bases). The CDR3 covers 15 residues. V lost 2 bases and J lost 6, with 15 bases in between. Germline CDR1 is ENHRY and CDR2 is SYGVKD.

This clone was recorded only once. The chain couples TRBV7-6 to TRBJ1-2, with 11 bases matching TRBD1. Germline V gene lookup returns CDR1 SGHVS and CDR2 FNYEAQ. This CDR3 has 14 residues. Trimming at V came to 5 bases and at J to 5 bases, leaving 4 bases not matched to a gene. The CDR3 here is CASSRTGGLYGYTF. The CDR3, as DNA: TGTGCCAGCAGCCGGACAGGGGGCTTATATGGCTACACCTTC. Based on the CDR3 plus reference TRBV7-6 and TRBJ1-2, the full variable domain is GAGVSQSPRYKVTKRGQDVALRCDPISGHVSLYWYRQALGQGPEFLTYFNYEAQQDKSGLPNDRFSAERPEGSISTLTIQRTEQRDSAMYRCASSRTGGLYGYTFGSGTRLTVV.

CDR3 DNA sequence: TGTGCCAGCAGTGAGTTCGGGGAGCTGTTTTTT. Protein product: CASSEFGELFF. This chain joins TRBV2 and TRBJ2-2, with no clear D. Trimming left V 3 bases short and J 7 bases short, with 3 bases between. This CDR3 contains 11 residues. Germline loops: CDR1 SNHLY, CDR2 FYNNEI. The full variable domain, its missing parts supplied by reference TRBV2 and TRBJ2-2, is EPEVTQTPSHQVTQMGQEVILRCVPISNHLYFYWYRQILGQKVEFLVSFYNNEISEKSEIFDDQFSVERPDGSNFTLKIRSTKLEDSAMYFCASSEFGELFFGEGSRLTVL.